The entry below gives a single T cell receptor (beta chain) sequence along with its context. Its specificity is unknown. The V segment lost 7 bases and the J segment 9 bases; nucleotides outside the gene matches: 13. This CDR3 is built from 15 residues. Looked up from germline, CDR1 is SQVTM and CDR2 is ANQGSEA. This specimen belongs to a study of CD8 T cells in Susac syndrome. Peripheral blood CD8+ and CD4+ T cells were profiled by TCR beta sequencing. Matched for age and sex, the controls were healthy donors. Random hexamers were used to reverse transcribe 0.5 to 1 ug of RNA. immunoSEQ multiplex PCR amplified TCR beta CDR3 across 54 Vbeta, 13 Jbeta. TCRdb reprocessed the immunoSEQ multiplex PCR reads via MiXCR and lists one record per CDR3 protein. The data hold some 57,000 distinct CDR3 sequences, with roughly nine tenths observed a single time. Findings and caveats of the study: The TCR sequencing and HLA analysis in the study involved a relatively small number of individuals, as the study acknowledged.

The sequence was obtained from a human donor in good health. Sample: CD8+ T cells from PBMCs. This rearrangement joins TRBV29-1 to TRBJ2-1; TRBD2 matches at 12 bases. The CDR3 sequence: CSAYTTSGGLSEQFF. CDR3 sequence (DNA): TGCAGCGCCTACACGACTAGCGGGGGCCTGAGTGAGCAGTTCTTC.